The 21 T cell receptor beta chains below were found in one sample sequenced in a study of glioma-infiltrating T cells. Amplification of TCR alpha and beta CDR3 regions from RNA used iRepertoire nested multiplex PCR. TCRdb reprocessed the multiplex PCR reads with MiXCR, giving one entry per CDR3 protein. The table records 100,000 to 150,000 distinct CDR3 sequences, roughly 25% of them present only once. The specimen sequenced was glioma tissue, nonneoplastic brain tissue, or PBMCs (not recorded which). The receptors originated from a human donor with low-grade glioma or glioblastoma, undergoing nonglioma brain surgery, or in good health (not recorded which).

This clonotype occurred many times. The chain links TRBV27 to TRBJ1-6; TRBD1 is a possible D gene (5 bases). This CDR3 comprises 15 residues. V was clipped by 4 bases and J by 7 bases, with 14 bases between them. CDR1 and CDR2 from the germline V gene are MNHEY and SMNVEV (reference sequence). The CDR3 DNA follows: TGTGCCAGCAGTTCGCCGGGACCAAGAAATTCACCCCTCCACTTT. This codes for CASSSPGPRNSPLHF.

This clonotype was recorded at least ten times. The chain combines TRBV15 with TRBJ1-5; D call uncertain. Germline assignment: CDR1 LNHNV and CDR2 YYDKDF (reference sequence). This CDR3 region has 13 residues. The V end lost 0 bases, the J end lost 5 bases, and 5 bases lay between the germline ends. For the CDR3, the DNA is TGTGCCACCAGCAGAGATAAGTATCAGCCCCAGCATTTT. Translating it yields CATSRDKYQPQHF. Together with reference TRBV15 and TRBJ1-5, the CDR3 gives the full variable domain: DAMVIQNPRYQVTQFGKPVTLSCSQTLNHNVMYWYQQKSSQAPKLLFHYYDKDFNNEADTPDNFQSRRPNTSFCFLDIRSPGLGDTAMYLCATSRDKYQPQHFGDGTRLSIL.

This clonotype was recorded at least ten times. The chain recombines TRBV7-2 with TRBJ2-7; 7 bases are shared with TRBD1. The germline V gene has CDR1 SGHTA and CDR2 FQGNSA. CDR3 length: 14 amino acids. The junction had 5 bases not matched to a gene; V was cut back by 3 bases and J by 3 bases. Here the CDR3 reads CASSFRDRDYEQYF. The CDR3 bases are TGTGCCAGCAGCTTCCGCGACAGGGACTACGAGCAGTACTTC.

This clonotype has more than one count but fewer than ten. The chain employs TRBV5-6 and TRBJ1-5; 8 bases agree with TRBD1. CDR3 size: 15 residues. Trimming cost V 4 bases and J 6 bases; bases outside gene matches: 9. CDR1 and CDR2 from the germline V gene are SGHDT and YYEEEE. The CDR3 loop reads CASSRMTGVIQPQHF. The CDR3 nucleotides read TGTGCCAGCAGCCGCATGACAGGGGTGATTCAGCCCCAGCATTTT.

This clonotype showed up many times. J is TRBJ1-5 and V is TRBV7-2; 10 bases agree with TRBD1. Germline V gene sequence: CDR1 SGHTA, CDR2 FQGNSA. The CDR3 is made up of 16 amino acids. Losses at the gene ends were 5 bases for V and 0 bases for J; bases not matched to a gene: 4. CDR3 residues: CASSPRDRGSNQPQHF. In DNA form, the CDR3 reads TGTGCCAGCAGCCCCCGGGACAGGGGTAGCAATCAGCCCCAGCATTTT. The whole variable domain, remainder taken from reference TRBV7-2 and TRBJ1-5, is GAGVSQSPSNKVTEKGKDVELRCDPISGHTALYWYRQSLGQGLEFLIYFQGNSAPDKSGLPSDRFSAERTGGSVSTLTIQRTQQEDSAVYLCASSPRDRGSNQPQHFGDGTRLSIL.

The chain recombines TRBV30 with TRBJ1-1; no clear D gene. The ends were cut back, 3 bases at V and 2 bases at J, with 13 bases in the middle. CDR1 and CDR2 from the germline V gene are GTSNPN and SVGIG (reference sequence). The CDR3 length is 14 residues. CDR3 nucleotide sequence: TGTGCCTGGAGCGAAAACACACAAAACACTGAAGCTTTCTTT. This sequence encodes CAWSENTQNTEAFF.

The V gene is TRBV19, the J gene TRBJ2-1; 9 nucleotides match TRBD2. In germline, CDR1 is LNHDA, CDR2 SQIVND (reference sequence). Trimming cost V 10 bases and J 7 bases; bases outside gene matches: 14. The CDR3 spans 15 residues. The CDR3 reads CATSGSGTSTNEQFF. The CDR3 bases are TGTGCCACCTCCGGCTCCGGGACTAGCACTAATGAGCAGTTCTTC.

This clonotype was seen repeatedly, ten times or more. The chain uses TRBV7-2 and TRBJ2-7, with TRBD2 matching 10 bases. With V trimmed by 5 bases and J by 6 bases, 10 bases remained unmatched. Germline CDR1 reads SGHTA; CDR2 reads FQGNSA. CDR3 length: 15 residues. This CDR3 is CASSPAGSGRSEQYF. The CDR3 DNA is TGTGCCAGCAGCCCCGCCGGTAGCGGGAGGAGCGAGCAGTACTTC.

The J gene is TRBJ2-7, the V gene TRBV5-4; TRBD1 matches 7 bases. CDR3 length: 15 amino acids. The J segment lost 2 bases and the V segment lost 2 bases, leaving 7 bases of the junction unmatched. Germline CDR1 SGHNT, CDR2 YYREEE (reference sequence). The CDR3 region is CASSLIGDRAYEQYF. CDR3 bases: TGTGCCAGCAGCTTAATTGGGGACAGAGCCTACGAGCAGTACTTC.

This clonotype appeared a few times. This sequence joins TRBV29-1 and TRBJ2-1; the D is unclear. Germline assignment: CDR1 SQVTM and CDR2 ANQGSEA. The CDR3 extends over 13 amino acids. The V and J ends lost 4 bases and 1 base respectively, with 8 bases between them. In DNA form, the CDR3 reads TGCAGCGTTGGCGGACGGTCCTACAATGAGCAGTTCTTC. Translated, it gives CSVGGRSYNEQFF.

In its sample, this clonotype was seen once. This chain uses TRBV6-2 or TRBV6-3 with TRBJ1-1; 9 bases line up with TRBD1. The V segment lost 6 bases and the J segment 12 bases; nucleotides outside the gene matches: 11. Germline CDR1 reads MNHEY; CDR2 reads SVGEGT. The CDR3 length is 13 residues. CDR3 coding DNA: TGTGCCAGCAGCCCGGGGACAGGGATATCGTCTTTCTTT. This encodes CASSPGTGISSFF.

Ten or more counts support this clonotype. The chain is built from TRBV28 and TRBJ2-5, with D perhaps TRBD2 (6 bases). V was shortened by 10 bases and J by 1 base, with 22 bases between the two germline ends. The CDR3 has 16 amino acids. Germline V CDR1 and CDR2: MDHEN, SYDVKM. CDR3: CATEGSGNTVQETQYF. The CDR3 DNA is TGTGCCACAGAAGGTAGCGGAAATACAGTCCAAGAGACCCAGTACTTC.

This clonotype was found many times. CDR3 loop: CASSHGGASGFYEQYF. CDR3 DNA: TGTGCCAGCAGCCATGGAGGGGCTAGCGGTTTCTACGAGCAGTACTTC. The gene calls are TRBV3-1 and TRBJ2-7, with 7 bases aligning to TRBD2. Germline V gene lookup returns CDR1 LGHDT and CDR2 YNNKEL (reference sequence). With V trimmed by 3 bases and J by 3 bases, 11 bases remained unmatched. This CDR3 is built from 16 residues.

In DNA, the CDR3 is TGTGCCAGCAGCGCACAGGGACTAGCGGGACATTACGAGCAGTACTTC. Translated, it gives CASSAQGLAGHYEQYF. The chain carries TRBV7-2 and TRBJ2-7, with TRBD2 identical over 13 bases. V trimming: 5 bases; J trimming: 4 bases; junction bases outside the gene matches: 8. CDR1 is SGHTA, CDR2 FQGNSA, per germline. This CDR3 region has 16 residues.

Worth noting for this clonotype: This clone may be a read error of a much larger clone one base away. The chain uses TRBV25-1 and TRBJ1-5; 7 bases map to TRBD1. This CDR3 has 15 amino acids. Trimming removed 1 base from V and 6 bases from J; junction bases left unmatched: 6. Germline loops: CDR1 MGHDK, CDR2 SYGVNS. This CDR3 is CASSEWNRGTQPQHF. For the CDR3, the DNA is TGTGCCAGCAGTGAATGGAACAGGGGAACTCAGCCCCAGCATTTT.

The chain is built from TRBV19 and TRBJ2-5; the D gene is possibly TRBD1 (5 bases). The CDR3 sequence is 13 residues long. Germline values: CDR1 LNHDA, CDR2 SQIVND (reference sequence). Trimming shortened V by 5 bases and J by 3 bases, and 10 bases separated the two germline ends. The CDR3 loop is CASSGAREETQYF. Here the CDR3 DNA reads TGTGCCAGTAGTGGTGCCAGGGAAGAGACCCAGTACTTC.

Notes on this clonotype: Sequence at one end of the junction differs from germline and may be a read error. This rearrangement joins TRBV18 to TRBJ1-1, with D possibly TRBD1 on 5 matching bases. The CDR3 has 13 residues. Germline assignment: CDR1 KGHSH and CDR2 LQKENI. The CDR3 sequence: CARSPRRGTGAFF. The DNA for the CDR3 is TGTGCCAGATCACCAAGGAGGGGAACTGGAGCTTTCTTT.

This clonotype showed up just once. This chain uses TRBV6-1 with TRBJ2-5, with 7 bases matching TRBD1. The germline gives CDR1 MNHNS, CDR2 SASEGT. V lost 6 bases and J lost 7; bases outside the gene matches: 8. CDR3 size: 13 residues. Here the CDR3 DNA reads TGTGCCAGCAGGGAACAGGGGATGGGGACCCAGTACTTC. It codes for CASREQGMGTQYF.

There are many counts of this clonotype. The rearrangement uses TRBV19 and TRBJ1-4; TRBD1 might be the D (6 bases). The CDR3 totals 15 residues. V was pared by 9 bases and J by 4 bases, with 18 bases between. Germline V gene sequence: CDR1 LNHDA, CDR2 SQIVND (reference sequence). DNA for the CDR3: TGTGCCAGCACAACCGGGACAAGGAATAATGAAAAACTGTTTTTT. It specifies CASTTGTRNNEKLFF.

Many counts were recorded for this clonotype. The chain joins TRBV28 to TRBJ2-3, with D unclear. This CDR3 comprises 15 residues. Trimming removed 5 bases from V and 5 bases from J, with 17 bases in between. CDR1 and CDR2 from the germline V gene are MDHEN and SYDVKM. CDR3 amino acids: CASSPSGTMRDTQYF. In DNA form, the CDR3 reads TGTGCCAGCAGTCCCTCCGGTACGATGAGAGATACGCAGTATTTT.

There are many counts of this clonotype. The chain joins TRBV28 to TRBJ1-2; TRBD1 is a possible D gene (5 bases). The CDR3 extends over 12 amino acids. Trimming took off 5 bases at V and 4 bases at J, with 8 bases between the two ends. The germline V gene has CDR1 MDHEN and CDR2 SYDVKM. The CDR3 here is CASSPGSYGYTF. For the CDR3, the DNA is TGTGCCAGCAGTCCAGGGTCCTATGGCTACACCTTC.